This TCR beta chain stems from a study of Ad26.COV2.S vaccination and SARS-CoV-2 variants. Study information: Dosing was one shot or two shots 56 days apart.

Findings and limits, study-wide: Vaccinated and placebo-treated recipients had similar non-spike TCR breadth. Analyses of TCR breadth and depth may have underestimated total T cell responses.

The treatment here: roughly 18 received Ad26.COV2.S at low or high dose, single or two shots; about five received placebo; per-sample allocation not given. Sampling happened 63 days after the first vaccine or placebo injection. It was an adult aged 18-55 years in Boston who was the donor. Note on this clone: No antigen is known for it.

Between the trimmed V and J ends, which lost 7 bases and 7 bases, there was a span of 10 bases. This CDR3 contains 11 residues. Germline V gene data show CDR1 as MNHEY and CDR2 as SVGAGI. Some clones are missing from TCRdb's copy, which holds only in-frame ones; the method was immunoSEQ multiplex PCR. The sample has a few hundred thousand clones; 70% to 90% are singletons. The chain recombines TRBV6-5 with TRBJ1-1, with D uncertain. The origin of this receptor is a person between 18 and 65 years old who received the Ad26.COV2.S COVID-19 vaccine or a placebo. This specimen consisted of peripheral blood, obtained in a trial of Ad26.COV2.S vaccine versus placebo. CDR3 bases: TGTGCCAGCAACGGTAGAGGTGAAGCTTTCTTT. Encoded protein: CASNGRGEAFF.